The 25 T cell receptor beta chains below all came from one sample that was sequenced in a study of human T cells and chemical hapten exposure. TCRdb fed the RACE reads into MiXCR, producing one record per CDR3 protein. The sample holds approximately 340,000 distinct CDR3 sequences, 5.5% to 8% seen once. Time point noted: patch test 1, 2 weeks after DPC sensitization. The treatment denotes: therapeutic diphenylcyclopropenone sensitization with weekly scalp DPC. The sequencing used whole blood, collected in connection with sensitization to the hapten diphenylcyclopropenone (DPC). The source is a young woman with alopecia areata. Some clones in this sample may be carry-over from other donors' samples.

This clonotype was observed at least ten times. The chain joins TRBV13 to TRBJ2-3; perhaps D is TRBD1 or TRBD2 (6 bases each). This CDR3 contains 13 residues. Trimming stripped 5 bases from V and 8 bases from J, with 14 bases between. Germline CDR1 PRHDT, CDR2 FYEKMQ (reference sequence). The CDR3 spells CASSTSRGPTQYF. The CDR3 DNA is TGTGCCAGCAGCACCTCCCGGGGGCCTACGCAGTATTTT.

This sequence joins TRBV7-2 and TRBJ2-3, with TRBD2 identical over 10 bases. This CDR3 is 16 amino acids long. Germline lookup yields CDR1 SGHTA and CDR2 FQGNSA. V lost 4 bases, J lost 5 bases, and 9 bases stayed unmatched. This CDR3 reads CASSSIPPSGGDTQYF. CDR3 coding DNA: TGTGCCAGCAGCTCCATACCCCCTAGCGGGGGAGATACGCAGTATTTT.

The chain links TRBV7-3 to TRBJ2-5, with D tentatively TRBD1 (5 bases). Trimming left V 4 bases short and J 2 bases short, with 11 bases between. Germline V CDR1 and CDR2: SGHTA, FQGTGA. This CDR3 region has 14 residues. CDR3 sequence (DNA): TGTGCCAGCAGCTCCGAGACAGATCAAGAGACCCAGTACTTC. Translating it yields CASSSETDQETQYF.

The rearrangement uses TRBV4-1 and TRBJ2-4; the D gene is possibly TRBD2 (6 bases). V lost 1 base, J lost 0 bases, and 16 bases lay in between. The CDR3 is 18 residues long. Germline CDR1 reads MGHRA; CDR2 reads YSYEKL. The CDR3 loop is CASSQGMGRGLAKNIQYF. In nucleotides, the CDR3 is TGCGCCAGCAGCCAAGGTATGGGAAGGGGACTAGCCAAAAACATTCAGTACTTC.

This chain connects TRBV6-2 or TRBV6-3 to TRBJ2-7; possible D gene TRBD2, 6 bases. The germline V and J ends were trimmed by 2 bases and 3 bases, with 14 bases remaining between them. The CDR3 consists of 15 residues. Germline CDR1 MNHEY, CDR2 SVGEGT. CDR3 DNA sequence: TGTGCCAGCAGTTACGAGGCAGGGACTCTCTACGAGCAGTACTTC. Encoded protein: CASSYEAGTLYEQYF.

The chain has TRBV4-1 and TRBJ1-5, with 7 bases fitting TRBD1. Germline lookup yields CDR1 MGHRA and CDR2 YSYEKL. The CDR3 length is 15 residues. J was trimmed by 4 bases and V by 2 bases; bases with no gene match: 5. The CDR3, as DNA: TGCGCCAGCAGCCAAATCTCACAGGGGAATCAGCCCCAGCATTTT. This codes for CASSQISQGNQPQHF.

This clonotype was detected a few times. The chain carries TRBV18 and TRBJ1-1, with D tentatively TRBD1 (5 bases). Germline-derived CDR1 and CDR2 are KGHSH and LQKENI. Trimming removed 2 bases from V and 1 base from J, with 5 bases in between. CDR3 size: 13 residues. This CDR3 reads CASSPGGNTEAFF. The CDR3 coding sequence is TGTGCCAGCTCACCAGGGGGGAACACTGAAGCTTTCTTT. Drawing the rest from reference TRBV18 and TRBJ1-1, the complete variable domain is NAGVMQNPRHLVRRRGQEARLRCSPMKGHSHVYWYRQLPEEGLKFMVYLQKENIIDESGMPKERFSAEFPKEGPSILRIQQVVRGDSAAYFCASSPGGNTEAFFGQGTRLTVV.

The chain employs TRBV5-4 and TRBJ2-4, with TRBD1 matching over 8 bases. The CDR3 extends over 16 amino acids. CDR1 and CDR2 from the germline V gene are SGHNT and YYREEE (reference sequence). Trimming at V came to 2 bases and at J to 0 bases, leaving 4 bases not matched to a gene. CDR3 region: CASSFRGPSAKNIQYF. CDR3 coding DNA: TGTGCCAGCAGCTTCAGGGGGCCGTCAGCCAAAAACATTCAGTACTTC.

This clonotype was observed many times. V and J are TRBV12-3 or TRBV12-4 and TRBJ2-1; no firm D call. The CDR3 extends over 14 amino acids. Trimming took off 5 bases at V and 0 bases at J, with 8 bases between the two ends. CDR3: CASSLPSSYNEQFF. CDR3 in DNA: TGTGCCAGCAGTCTCCCCAGCTCCTACAATGAGCAGTTCTTC.

In its sample, this clonotype was seen a few times. DNA of the CDR3: TGTGCCAGCAGTTTATGGCCCCCCACGGATACGCAGTATTTT. It codes for CASSLWPPTDTQYF. The chain has TRBV12-3 or TRBV12-4 and TRBJ2-3, with D hard to call. V was shortened by 2 bases and J by 6 bases, with 12 bases between the two germline ends. This CDR3 region has 14 residues.

V gene TRBV20-1 combines with J gene TRBJ2-3; 10 nucleotides match TRBD2. Germline V gene lookup returns CDR1 DFQATT and CDR2 SNEGSKA (reference sequence). The CDR3 has 16 residues. The junction had 7 bases not matched to a gene; V was cut back by 2 bases and J by 2 bases. The CDR3 sequence is CSARSFTSGDTDTQYF. The CDR3 bases are TGCAGTGCTAGATCGTTCACTAGCGGGGACACAGATACGCAGTATTTT.

The J gene is TRBJ2-1, the V gene TRBV7-2, with a possible D match to TRBD2 (6 bases). Trimming left V 5 bases short and J 8 bases short, with 19 bases between. The CDR3 totals 15 residues. Germline V gives CDR1 SGHTA, CDR2 FQGNSA. This CDR3 is CASSLTGLRHDEQFF. Here the CDR3 DNA reads TGTGCCAGCAGCCTTACGGGACTCCGCCATGATGAGCAGTTCTTC.

This clonotype showed up just a few times. V and J are TRBV3-1 and TRBJ1-1, with D perhaps matching TRBD1 (6 bases). V was pared by 0 bases and J by 5 bases, with 13 bases between. The germline gives CDR1 LGHDT, CDR2 YNNKEL (reference sequence). This CDR3 comprises 15 residues. CDR3 nucleotide sequence: TGTGCCAGCAGCCAAGATTGGGGGGGCGGTACTGAAGCTTTCTTT. Translated, it gives CASSQDWGGGTEAFF.

This clonotype has just a few counts. J is TRBJ1-1 and V is TRBV29-1, with 8 nucleotides matching TRBD1. Trimming removed 5 bases from V and 6 bases from J; junction bases left unmatched: 17. Germline V gene data show CDR1 as SQVTM and CDR2 as ANQGSEA. This CDR3 is 16 amino acids long. This CDR3 reads CSVLFLRRTGRPEAFF. The CDR3 DNA sequence: TGCAGCGTTCTCTTCCTAAGACGGACAGGGCGTCCTGAAGCTTTCTTT.

This clonotype was observed a handful of times. The chain employs TRBV25-1 and TRBJ2-2, with no clear D. The V end was cut by 2 bases, the J end by 6 bases, with 7 bases between. Per germline, CDR1 MGHDK and CDR2 SYGVNS. The CDR3 is 13 amino acids. CDR3 protein: CASSEVLAGELFF. CDR3 DNA: TGTGCCAGCAGTGAAGTGTTGGCCGGGGAGCTGTTTTTT.

This clonotype showed up many times. This chain uses TRBV20-1 with TRBJ2-5; 12 bases fit TRBD2. CDR3 length: 16 amino acids. Trimming at V came to 2 bases and at J to 4 bases, leaving 8 bases not matched to a gene. In germline, CDR1 is DFQATT, CDR2 SNEGSKA (reference sequence). CDR3 in amino acids: CSARSRRLAGVETQYF. CDR3 DNA sequence: TGCAGTGCTAGATCTCGACGACTAGCGGGGGTAGAGACCCAGTACTTC.

The rearrangement uses TRBV20-1 and TRBJ2-7, with 7 bases matching TRBD2. The V gene's germline CDR1 is DFQATT and CDR2 SNEGSKA (reference sequence). This CDR3 is built from 17 residues. V was pared by 3 bases and J by 4 bases, with 18 bases of the junction left unmatched. The CDR3 is CSASSRARRAGGYEQYF. For the CDR3, the DNA is TGCAGTGCTAGCTCAAGGGCTCGTCGAGCCGGGGGGTACGAGCAGTACTTC.

This clonotype was detected ten times or more. The J gene is TRBJ1-1, the V gene TRBV29-1; weak D call: TRBD1 (6 bases). V shed 4 bases and J shed 0 bases, with 12 bases lying between them. The CDR3 covers 14 residues. The germline V gene has CDR1 SQVTM and CDR2 ANQGSEA. CDR3 protein: CSVVYRDMNTEAFF. In DNA, the CDR3 is TGCAGCGTTGTATACAGGGACATGAACACTGAAGCTTTCTTT.

J is TRBJ1-3 and V is TRBV6-6, with a possible D match to TRBD1 (5 bases). This CDR3 has 15 amino acids. V lost 5 bases to trimming and J lost 0 bases, with 11 bases between them. CDR1 and CDR2 (germline): MNHNY, SVGAGI (reference sequence). The chain's CDR3 is CASSPQEASGNTIYF. Written as DNA, the CDR3 is TGTGCCAGCAGTCCACAGGAAGCCTCTGGAAACACCATATATTTT.

The V and J genes are TRBV9 and TRBJ2-3; D ambiguous. Germline CDR1 is SGDLS and CDR2 is YYNGEE. Trimming left V 3 bases short and J 2 bases short, with 7 bases between. The CDR3 runs 13 residues. The CDR3 coding sequence is TGTGCCAGCAGCGGCTACAACACAGATACGCAGTATTTT. This sequence encodes CASSGYNTDTQYF.

This clonotype occurred a few times. The chain has TRBV4-1 and TRBJ1-1, with a possible D match to TRBD1 (6 bases). Deletions cut 1 base from V and 6 bases from J, with 15 bases between. Germline-derived CDR1 and CDR2 are MGHRA and YSYEKL. This CDR3 has 15 amino acids. This chain's CDR3 is CASSQVHQGRAEAFF. DNA of the CDR3: TGCGCCAGCAGCCAAGTTCACCAGGGGCGGGCTGAAGCTTTCTTT.

The chain recombines TRBV9 with TRBJ2-2; a possible D gene is TRBD1 (6 bases). This CDR3 has 17 residues. Germline loops: CDR1 SGDLS, CDR2 YYNGEE. The V gene lost 3 bases and the J gene lost 0 bases, with 15 bases spanning the gap. In nucleotides, the CDR3 is TGTGCCAGCAGCGGTGGACAGCCTGGCGCGAACACCGGGGAGCTGTTTTTT. Protein sequence: CASSGGQPGANTGELFF.

This clonotype was observed a few times. The chain carries TRBV5-5 and TRBJ1-6; 10 bases are a match to TRBD1. The CDR3 is made up of 15 amino acids. The germline CDR1 and CDR2 sequences are SGHKS and YYEKEE (reference sequence). The ends lost 0 bases at V and 9 bases at J; junction bases unmatched: 3. CDR3 bases: TGTGCCAGCAGCTTGGAGGACAGGGGGTTTTCACCCCTCCACTTT. Protein: CASSLEDRGFSPLHF.

In its sample, this clonotype was seen a few times. The chain combines TRBV10-3 with TRBJ1-4; no definite D call. The CDR3 covers 11 residues. V was shortened by 3 bases and J by 8 bases, with 4 bases between the two germline ends. Germline V gives CDR1 ENHRY, CDR2 SYGVKD. The CDR3 DNA reads as TGTGCCATCAGTGACAAGGAAAAACTGTTTTTT. The encoded protein is CAISDKEKLFF.

The chain is built from TRBV4-3 and TRBJ1-2, with TRBD1 matching over 9 bases. V trimming: 3 bases; J trimming: 8 bases; junction bases outside the gene matches: 7. This CDR3 has 14 residues. Germline-derived CDR1 and CDR2 are LGHNA and YSLEER. CDR3 residues: CASSHLQGARGYTF. For the CDR3, the DNA is TGCGCCAGCAGCCATCTACAGGGGGCGCGAGGCTACACCTTC.